These 19 T cell receptor beta chains share one sample of origin, sequenced in a study of radiation and T cells in renal cell carcinoma. Sequencing was performed with immunoSEQ multiplex PCR; in TCRdb, only in-frame clones are kept and a portion is missing. This table holds about 120,000 clones, roughly 77% found once. Specified time point: blood 2 weeks post-SBRT. Noted treatment: 15 Gy SBRT to primary tumor, nephrectomy 4 weeks later. The source was blood, collected from a patient whose treatment included radiotherapy and nephrectomy. Every receptor here comes from a woman aged 60-75 years with renal cell carcinoma.

The chain has TRBV5-1 and TRBJ1-3; D gene unclear. Germline V gene data show CDR1 as SGHRS and CDR2 as YFSETQ. The CDR3 is 19 amino acids. Trimming removed 0 bases at V and 4 bases at J, with 23 bases between. The CDR3 reads CASSLAGLAGAVGGNTIYF. CDR3 DNA: TGCGCCAGCAGCTTGGCTGGGCTCGCGGGAGCGGTAGGCGGAAACACCATATATTTT.

This clone was counted a few times. The chain uses TRBV15 and TRBJ1-1; TRBD1 matches 8 bases. There are 15 residues in the CDR3. V shed 5 bases, J shed 3 bases, and the junction held 8 bases outside the gene matches. Germline V gene sequence: CDR1 LNHNV, CDR2 YYDKDF (reference sequence). The CDR3 protein is CATSGGQGGDTEAFF. The CDR3 DNA reads TGTGCCACCAGCGGTGGACAGGGCGGAGACACTGAAGCTTTCTTT.

The chain is built from TRBV2 and TRBJ2-7; D call uncertain. Trimming took 1 base from V and 0 from J, leaving 19 bases between them. The CDR3 spans 18 residues. Germline V gives CDR1 SNHLY, CDR2 FYNNEI. The CDR3, as DNA: TGTGCCAGCAGTGAAGGTCTCGGGTCCCACCTTAGCTCCTACGAGCAGTACTTC. Its protein is CASSEGLGSHLSSYEQYF. Using reference TRBV2 and TRBJ2-7 for the parts outside the CDR3, the full variable domain is EPEVTQTPSHQVTQMGQEVILRCVPISNHLYFYWYRQILGQKVEFLVSFYNNEISEKSEIFDDQFSVERPDGSNFTLKIRSTKLEDSAMYFCASSEGLGSHLSSYEQYFGPGTRLTVT.

The chain's CDR3 is CASSWDQNQPQHF. The DNA for the CDR3 is TGTGCCAGCAGTTGGGATCAGAATCAGCCCCAGCATTTT. The V gene is TRBV6-1, the J gene TRBJ1-5; unclear D gene. CDR1 is MNHNS and CDR2 is SASEGT in the germline V gene. CDR3 length: 13 residues. V lost 5 bases to trimming and J lost 4 bases, with 9 bases between them.

This clone showed up just a few times. The genes are TRBV19 and TRBJ1-5, with 11 nucleotides matching TRBD1. In germline, CDR1 is LNHDA, CDR2 SQIVND (reference sequence). CDR3 length: 15 amino acids. Losses at the gene ends were 4 bases for V and 3 bases for J; bases not matched to a gene: 2. The CDR3 coding sequence is TGTGCCAGTAGTAGGACAGGGGGCAACAATCAGCCCCAGCATTTT. Its protein is CASSRTGGNNQPQHF. The full variable domain, its missing parts supplied by reference TRBV19 and TRBJ1-5, is DGGITQSPKYLFRKEGQNVTLSCEQNLNHDAMYWYRQDPGQGLRLIYYSQIVNDFQKGDIAEGYSVSREKKESFPLTVTSAQKNPTAFYLCASSRTGGNNQPQHFGDGTRLSIL.

The chain uses TRBV18 and TRBJ1-5, with D possibly TRBD1 on 5 matching bases. Per germline, CDR1 KGHSH and CDR2 LQKENI. The V end was cut by 4 bases, the J end by 3 bases, with 7 bases between. CDR3 length equals 13 residues. The CDR3 region has the DNA TGTGCCAGCTCACAGGGGTACAATCAGCCCCAGCATTTT. Protein product: CASSQGYNQPQHF.

V gene TRBV6-5 combines with J gene TRBJ1-2, with D unclear. Germline V gene sequence: CDR1 MNHEY, CDR2 SVGAGI. Trimming removed 7 bases at V and 0 bases at J, with 15 bases between. The CDR3 runs 15 residues. CDR3 sequence (DNA): TGTGCCAGCACCGCGGCGGGAAAAGCTAACTATGGCTACACCTTC. This encodes CASTAAGKANYGYTF.

The chain recombines TRBV5-4 with TRBJ1-4, with a possible D match to TRBD1 (5 bases). The CDR3 consists of 15 residues. Between the trimmed V and J ends, which lost 3 bases and 7 bases, there was a span of 16 bases. Germline-derived CDR1 and CDR2 are SGHNT and YYREEE (reference sequence). Written as DNA, the CDR3 is TGTGCCAGCAGCTCGGCGGAGGGGTCCGGTGAAAAACTGTTTTTT. The encoded protein is CASSSAEGSGEKLFF. Using reference TRBV5-4 and TRBJ1-4 for the parts outside the CDR3, the full variable domain is ETGVTQSPTHLIKTRGQQVTLRCSSQSGHNTVSWYQQALGQGPQFIFQYYREEENGRGNFPPRFSGLQFPNYSSELNVNALELDDSALYLCASSSAEGSGEKLFFGSGTQLSVL.

This chain connects TRBV4-2 to TRBJ2-1; perhaps TRBD2 as D (5 bases). Deletions cut 4 bases from V and 5 bases from J, with 12 bases between. This CDR3 is 14 amino acids long. CDR1 is LGHNA and CDR2 is YNFKEQ in the germline V gene. The CDR3 DNA follows: TGTGCCAGCAGCCTAACGTCCGGGGACAATGAGCAGTTCTTC. Its protein product is CASSLTSGDNEQFF.

The count of this clone is one. The V call is TRBV7-9, the J call TRBJ1-6; the D gene is possibly TRBD1 (6 bases). The V and J ends lost 11 bases and 7 bases respectively, with 18 bases between them. This CDR3 has 14 residues. From germline, CDR1 is SEHNR and CDR2 FQNEAQ (reference sequence). The CDR3 loop reads CAGQGIRGNSPLHF. CDR3 DNA: TGTGCCGGTCAGGGAATAAGGGGGAATTCACCCCTCCACTTT.

This clone appeared a few times. V and J are TRBV18 and TRBJ2-7, with D tentatively TRBD2 (7 bases). V shed 4 bases and J shed 3 bases, with 19 bases lying between them. The CDR3 contains 16 residues. The germline V gene has CDR1 KGHSH and CDR2 LQKENI. The CDR3 here is CASSRTEGGRYYEQYF. As DNA, the CDR3 is TGTGCCAGCTCACGAACGGAGGGGGGGAGGTACTACGAGCAGTACTTC. The full variable domain, its missing parts supplied by reference TRBV18 and TRBJ2-7, is NAGVMQNPRHLVRRRGQEARLRCSPMKGHSHVYWYRQLPEEGLKFMVYLQKENIIDESGMPKERFSAEFPKEGPSILRIQQVVRGDSAAYFCASSRTEGGRYYEQYFGPGTRLTVT.

The chain uses TRBV6-5 and TRBJ2-1; 9 positions agree with TRBD2. Per the germline V gene, CDR1 is MNHEY and CDR2 is SVGAGI. The J segment lost 3 bases and the V segment lost 2 bases, leaving 5 bases of the junction unmatched. CDR3 length: 16 residues. The DNA of the CDR3 is TGTGCCAGCAGTTACGGACTAGCGAATTACTACAATGAGCAGTTCTTC. Amino acid sequence: CASSYGLANYYNEQFF.

This clone is medium-sized. The chain is built from TRBV6-5 and TRBJ1-1; D perhaps matches TRBD1 (6 bases). Trimming cost V 2 bases and J 1 base, with 8 bases left between them. CDR3 length: 14 residues. Germline lookup yields CDR1 MNHEY and CDR2 SVGAGI. The CDR3 DNA reads as TGTGCCAGCAGTTACAGGGGGGGGAACACTGAAGCTTTCTTT. The encoded protein is CASSYRGGNTEAFF.

V usage is TRBV27 and J usage is TRBJ2-4; the D is unclear. CDR3 size: 14 residues. CDR1 and CDR2 from the germline V gene are MNHEY and SMNVEV (reference sequence). The V gene lost 0 bases and the J gene lost 5 bases, with 8 bases spanning the gap. The CDR3 here is CASSLSKIQNIQYF. The CDR3 coding sequence is TGTGCCAGCAGTTTATCGAAAATCCAAAACATTCAGTACTTC.

V usage is TRBV27 and J usage is TRBJ2-7; perhaps TRBD1 as D (6 bases). Trimming shortened V by 2 bases and J by 2 bases, and 13 bases separated the two germline ends. This CDR3 region has 15 residues. Germline values: CDR1 MNHEY, CDR2 SMNVEV (reference sequence). CDR3 sequence (DNA): TGTGCCAGCAGTTTAAATATTCAGGGGCCCTACGAGCAGTACTTC. This sequence encodes CASSLNIQGPYEQYF.

This chain uses TRBV29-1 with TRBJ2-1; 10 nucleotides match TRBD2. V lost 4 bases to trimming and J lost 6 bases; unmatched junction nucleotides: 9. The CDR3 sequence is 15 residues long. Germline V gives CDR1 SQVTM, CDR2 ANQGSEA. The CDR3 loop reads CSVVGSGRTSNEQFF. The CDR3 nucleotides read TGCAGCGTTGTGGGTAGCGGGAGGACCAGCAATGAGCAGTTCTTC.

This rearrangement joins TRBV9 to TRBJ2-5, with D unresolved. Looked up from germline, CDR1 is SGDLS and CDR2 is YYNGEE. CDR3 length: 14 residues. Deletions cut 3 bases from V and 2 bases from J, with 11 bases between. CDR3 bases: TGTGCCAGCAGCGCCCGTCCAGGACAAGAGACCCAGTACTTC. It translates to CASSARPGQETQYF.

The V call is TRBV11-2, the J call TRBJ2-7; tentatively, D is TRBD1 (6 bases). The CDR3 is made up of 14 amino acids. Germline CDR1 reads SGHAT; CDR2 reads FQNNGV. Trimming took 3 bases from V and 10 from J, leaving 19 bases between them. CDR3 residues: CASSFAGGPSKQYF. CDR3 sequence (DNA): TGTGCCAGCAGCTTCGCTGGGGGCCCCTCTAAACAGTACTTC.

This sequence joins TRBV15 and TRBJ2-7; 8 nucleotides line up with TRBD2. Trimming removed 5 bases from V and 5 bases from J; junction bases left unmatched: 11. Germline V gives CDR1 LNHNV, CDR2 YYDKDF (reference sequence). This CDR3 comprises 15 residues. The CDR3 region is CATSELAGGRDEQYF. The CDR3 nucleotides read TGTGCCACCAGCGAGTTGGCGGGAGGTAGAGACGAGCAGTACTTC.